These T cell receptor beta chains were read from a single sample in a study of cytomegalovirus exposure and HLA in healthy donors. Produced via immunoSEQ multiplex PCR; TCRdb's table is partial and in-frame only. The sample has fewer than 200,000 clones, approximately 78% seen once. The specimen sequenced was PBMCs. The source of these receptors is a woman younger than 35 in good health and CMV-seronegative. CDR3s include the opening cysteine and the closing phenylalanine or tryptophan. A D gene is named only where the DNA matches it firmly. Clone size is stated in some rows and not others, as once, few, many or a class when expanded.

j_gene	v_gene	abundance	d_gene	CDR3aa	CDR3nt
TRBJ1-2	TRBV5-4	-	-	CASRFTGSYGYTF	TGTGCCAGCAGGTTCACAGGGAGCTATGGCTACACCTTC
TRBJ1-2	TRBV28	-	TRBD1	CASSMGTVGYTF	TGTGCCAGCAGCATGGGGACAGTCGGCTACACCTTC
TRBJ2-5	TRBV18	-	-	CASSPRLRGPEETQYF	TGTGCCAGCTCACCAAGGCTCAGGGGACCAGAAGAGACCCAGTACTTC
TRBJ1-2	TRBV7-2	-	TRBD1	CASSLSPVPRTGGWGYTF	TGTGCCAGCAGCTTATCCCCCGTCCCTCGGACAGGGGGCTGGGGCTACACCTTC
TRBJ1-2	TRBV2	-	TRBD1	CASSPGQGLYGYTF	TGTGCCAGCAGTCCGGGACAGGGACTCTATGGCTACACCTTC
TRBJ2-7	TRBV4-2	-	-	CASSQEEARPYEQYF	TGTGCCAGCAGCCAAGAGGAGGCCAGGCCGTACGAGCAGTACTTC
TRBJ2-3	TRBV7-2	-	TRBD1	CASSLGTGPDTQYF	TGTGCCAGCAGCCTCGGGACAGGGCCAGATACGCAGTATTTT
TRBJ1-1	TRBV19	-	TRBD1	CASSSGQGDTEAFF	TGTGCCAGTAGTAGTGGACAGGGGGACACTGAAGCTTTCTTT
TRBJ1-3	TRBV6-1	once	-	CASSEGAYSGNTIYF	TGTGCCAGCAGTGAGGGGGCTTACTCTGGAAACACCATATATTTT
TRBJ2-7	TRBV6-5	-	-	CASSPRGIYEQYF	TGTGCCAGCAGTCCCCGAGGAATTTACGAGCAGTACTTC
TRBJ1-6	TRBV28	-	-	CASSLHGTSSSPLHF	TGTGCCAGCAGTTTGCACGGGACAAGTTCTTCACCCCTCCACTTT
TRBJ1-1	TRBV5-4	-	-	CASSFGGRGEDEAFF	TGTGCCAGCAGCTTCGGCGGGAGGGGGGAAGATGAAGCTTTCTTT
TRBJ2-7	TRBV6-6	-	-	CASSAGTYEQYF	TGTGCCAGCAGTGCCGGGACTTACGAGCAGTACTTC
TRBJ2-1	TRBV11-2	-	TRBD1	CASSLGFQGAIHNEQFF	TGTGCCAGCAGCTTAGGATTCCAGGGGGCGATCCACAATGAGCAGTTCTTC
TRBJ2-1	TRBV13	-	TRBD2	CASRELAGVRGDEQFF	TGTGCCAGCAGAGAACTAGCGGGAGTTCGGGGAGATGAGCAGTTCTTC
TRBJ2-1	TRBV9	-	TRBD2	CASSVAGTSGWSSYNEQFF	TGTGCCAGCAGCGTAGCGGGGACTAGCGGGTGGAGCTCCTACAATGAGCAGTTCTTC
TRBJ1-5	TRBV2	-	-	CASGRDTSNQPQHF	TGTGCCAGCGGAAGGGACACTAGCAATCAGCCCCAGCATTTT
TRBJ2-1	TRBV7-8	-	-	CASSLGTGDNEQFF	TGTGCCAGCAGCTTAGGAACGGGAGACAATGAGCAGTTCTTC
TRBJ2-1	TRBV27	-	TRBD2	CASTRAGGNYNEQFF	TGTGCCAGCACTAGAGCGGGGGGGAACTACAATGAGCAGTTCTTC
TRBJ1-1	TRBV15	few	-	CATSRDTGFGTEAFF	TGTGCCACCAGCAGAGATACAGGATTCGGCACTGAAGCTTTCTTT
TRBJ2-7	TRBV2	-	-	CASSELSYEQYF	TGTGCCAGCAGTGAACTTTCCTACGAGCAGTACTTC
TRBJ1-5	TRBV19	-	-	CASSTRDTQPQHF	TGTGCCAGTAGTACTCGGGACACTCAGCCCCAGCATTTT
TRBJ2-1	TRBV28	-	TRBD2	CASSQPTSVNEQFF	TGTGCCAGCAGTCAACCGACTAGCGTCAATGAGCAGTTCTTC
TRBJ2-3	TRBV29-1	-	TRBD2	CSVERLGASGGRTDTQYF	TGCAGCGTTGAAAGACTAGGGGCTAGCGGGGGACGCACAGATACGCAGTATTTT
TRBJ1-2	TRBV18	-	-	CASSPREGEEGYTF	TGTGCCAGCTCACCCCGGGAGGGAGAAGAGGGCTACACCTTC
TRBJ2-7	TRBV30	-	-	CAWGTGVEQYF	TGTGCCTGGGGCACCGGGGTCGAGCAGTACTTC
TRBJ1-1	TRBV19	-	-	CASSIGRGYTEAFF	TGTGCCAGTAGTATTGGGCGGGGGTACACTGAAGCTTTCTTT
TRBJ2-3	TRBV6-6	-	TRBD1	CASSGQGRADTQYF	TGTGCCAGCAGTGGACAGGGTAGGGCAGATACGCAGTATTTT